The T cell receptor (beta chain) under discussion was sequenced for a study of T cell responses to AZD1222 COVID-19 vaccine. The study, taken as a whole, reports: Repertoire samples came only from after the peak T cell response.

As concerns this clone: Antigen specificity is unknown.

The table came from immunoSEQ multiplex PCR; TCRdb's copy has only in-frame clones and leaves some out. The sample includes 130,000 to 150,000 clones, about 86% seen only once; the top ten take roughly 5.1%. This receptor was obtained from an adult who received the AZD1222 COVID-19 vaccine. The starting material was peripheral blood, obtained 28 days after the second AZD1222 dose.

CDR3 nucleotide sequence: TGTGCCAGCAGAAGCGGCGATGGGGGAAACACCATATATTTT. Encoded protein: CASRSGDGGNTIYF. V gene TRBV6-6 combines with J gene TRBJ1-3; D remains ambiguous. This CDR3 has 14 amino acids. The germline gives CDR1 MNHNY, CDR2 SVGAGI (reference sequence). V was shortened by 6 bases and J by 4 bases, with 13 bases between the two germline ends.